This TCR beta chain appears in the sequencing data of a study of blood T cell repertoires in COVID-19. Clones were read by immunoSEQ multiplex PCR, and TCRdb kept only the in-frame ones, dropping some. The sample lists a few hundred thousand clones, roughly 91% occurring once. This receptor was obtained from a woman in her 30s who had recovered from COVID-19. The sample was PBMCs or T cells enriched from blood (not recorded which).

CDR3 sequence reads: CASSPRVAGDYEQYF. The DNA of the CDR3 is TGTGCCAGCTCACCACGCGTAGCGGGGGATTACGAGCAGTACTTC. The V gene is TRBV18, the J gene TRBJ2-7, with 9 bases aligning to TRBD2. V was clipped by 1 base and J by 4 bases; unmatched bases: 5. Germline values: CDR1 KGHSH, CDR2 LQKENI. This CDR3 region has 15 residues.